This T cell receptor beta chain was profiled in a study of T-cell reconstitution after alpha-beta-depleted transplantation in children. Overall study results and limits: After one year, T-cell counts and TCRbeta diversity mostly came from new T cells. Surviving recipient cells, namely T cells and thymic progenitors, were the source of high day-60 TCRbeta diversity in some patients.

A library of TCRbeta sequences, prepared with unique molecular identifiers, was generated. TCRdb analysed the PCR reads with MiXCR anew, one entry per CDR3 protein. This table has 700,000 or so distinct CDR3 sequences, less than 15% appearing once. About this clonotype itself: Its antigen remains unidentified.

Germline CDR1 and CDR2: MNHEY and SMNVEV (reference sequence). V gave up 1 base and J gave up 6 bases, with 7 bases separating them. CDR3 length: 13 amino acids. This TCR was recovered from a girl between 2 and 10 years old with congenital amegakaryocytic thrombocytopenia, due to receive a stem cell transplant. The material was PBMCs, obtained before TCRalphabeta/CD19-depleted stem cell transplant. The chain links TRBV27 to TRBJ1-5; D perhaps matches TRBD1 (5 bases). The CDR3 spells CASSLWDGQPQHF. The CDR3 DNA is TGTGCCAGCAGTTTATGGGACGGTCAGCCCCAGCATTTT.